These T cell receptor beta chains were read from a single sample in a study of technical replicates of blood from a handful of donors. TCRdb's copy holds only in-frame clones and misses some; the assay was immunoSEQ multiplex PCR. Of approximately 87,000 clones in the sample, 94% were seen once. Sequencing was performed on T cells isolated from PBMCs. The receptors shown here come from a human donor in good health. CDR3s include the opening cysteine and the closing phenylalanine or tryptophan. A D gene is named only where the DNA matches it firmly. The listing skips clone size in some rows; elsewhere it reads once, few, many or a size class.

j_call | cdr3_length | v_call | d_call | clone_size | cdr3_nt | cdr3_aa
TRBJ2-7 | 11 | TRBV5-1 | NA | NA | TGCGCCAGCAGCTTCAACTACGAGCAGTACTTC | CASSFNYEQYF
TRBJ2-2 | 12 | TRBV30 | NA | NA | TGTGCCTCCATCCTAGTAGCCGGGGAGCTGTTTTTT | CASILVAGELFF
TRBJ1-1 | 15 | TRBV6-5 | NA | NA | TGTGCCAGCAGTTACTCGACGGGGATGAACACTGAAGCTTTCTTT | CASSYSTGMNTEAFF
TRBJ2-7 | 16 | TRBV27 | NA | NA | TGTGCCAGCAGGGGATGGGGGGAGCCGGGCTCCTACGAGCAGTACTTC | CASRGWGEPGSYEQYF
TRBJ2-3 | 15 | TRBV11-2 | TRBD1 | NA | TGTGCCAGCACCCGAGGGGCAGGGGGATCAGATACGCAGTATTTT | CASTRGAGGSDTQYF
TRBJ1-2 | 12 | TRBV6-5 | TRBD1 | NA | TGTGCCAGCAGTTACGGACAGGATGGCTACACCTTC | CASSYGQDGYTF
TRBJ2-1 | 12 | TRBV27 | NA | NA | TGTGCCAGCAGTGGGCGGGTTAATGAGCAGTTCTTC | CASSGRVNEQFF
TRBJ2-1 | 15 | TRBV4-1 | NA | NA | TGCGCCAGCAGCCTAGAGTCTGTGGGGGGAAATGAGCAGTTCTTC | CASSLESVGGNEQFF
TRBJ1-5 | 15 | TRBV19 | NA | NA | TGTGCCAGTAGTATAGGTGAGGGTGGCAATCAGCCCCAGCATTTT | CASSIGEGGNQPQHF
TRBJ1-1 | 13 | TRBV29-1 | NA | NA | TGCAGCGTTGGTGGGGCGCTCGGCACTGAAGCTTTCTTT | CSVGGALGTEAFF
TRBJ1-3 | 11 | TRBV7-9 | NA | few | TGTGCCAGCAGCTTGTCCGGCACCATATATTTT | CASSLSGTIYF